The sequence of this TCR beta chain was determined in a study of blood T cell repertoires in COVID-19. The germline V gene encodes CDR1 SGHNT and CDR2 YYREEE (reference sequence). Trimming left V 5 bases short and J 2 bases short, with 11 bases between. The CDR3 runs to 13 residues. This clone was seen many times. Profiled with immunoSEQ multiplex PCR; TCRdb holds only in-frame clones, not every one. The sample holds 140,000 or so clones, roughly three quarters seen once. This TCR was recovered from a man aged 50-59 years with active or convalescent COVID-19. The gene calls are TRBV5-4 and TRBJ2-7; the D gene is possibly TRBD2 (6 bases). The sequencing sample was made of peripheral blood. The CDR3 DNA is TGTGCCAGCAGTACGGGGGTCCCCTACGAGCAGTACTTC. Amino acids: CASSTGVPYEQYF. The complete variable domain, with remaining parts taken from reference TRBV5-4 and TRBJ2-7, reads ETGVTQSPTHLIKTRGQQVTLRCSSQSGHNTVSWYQQALGQGPQFIFQYYREEENGRGNFPPRFSGLQFPNYSSELNVNALELDDSALYLCASSTGVPYEQYFGPGTRLTVT.